A single sample gave rise to the 18 T cell receptor beta chains below, sequenced in a study of radiotherapy plus CTLA-4 blockade in lung cancer. Generated by immunoSEQ multiplex PCR, the TCRdb table keeps only in-frame clones and is missing some. The sample contains 45,000 or so clones, 88% of which appear only once. Source: peripheral blood, taken from a patient treated with radiotherapy plus ipilimumab. These TCRs come from a human donor with non-small cell lung cancer whose response to radiotherapy plus ipilimumab could not be evaluated.

As to this clone: Germline and junction disagree at one end, which may indicate a read error. The chain employs TRBV5-1 and TRBJ1-2, with 8 bases that match TRBD1. The CDR3 runs to 14 residues. The germline V gene encodes CDR1 SGHRS and CDR2 YFSETQ. CDR3 in amino acids: CASSRGTGNSGYTF. CDR3 nucleotide sequence: TGCGCCAGCAGCCGAGGGACAGGAAACTCTGGCTACACCTTC.

The chain couples TRBV5-4 to TRBJ2-1; 7 nucleotides line up with TRBD1. V shed 4 bases and J 7 bases; nucleotides not matched to a gene: 8. The V gene's germline CDR1 is SGHNT and CDR2 YYREEE (reference sequence). The CDR3 length is 14 residues. This CDR3 is CASSLRQGGNEQFF. The CDR3 nucleotides are TGTGCCAGCAGCCTAAGACAGGGTGGGAATGAGCAGTTCTTC.

The gene calls are TRBV19 and TRBJ2-7; possibly TRBD1 for D (6 bases). Trimming left V 3 bases short and J 3 bases short, with 12 bases between. The CDR3 runs 14 residues. Germline lookup yields CDR1 LNHDA and CDR2 SQIVND (reference sequence). The CDR3 DNA is TGTGCCAGTAGTATTTCCGGGACATTCTACGAGCAGTACTTC. Its protein product is CASSISGTFYEQYF.

The J gene is TRBJ2-2, the V gene TRBV4-1, with a possible D match to TRBD1 (6 bases). With 3 bases removed from V and 5 bases from J, the gap between germline ends came to 10 bases. The CDR3 has 14 amino acids. CDR1 MGHRA and CDR2 YSYEKL come from the germline V gene. CDR3 DNA sequence: TGCGCCAGCAGCCAGGGGGCGCGGACCGGGGAGCTGTTTTTT. Amino acid sequence: CASSQGARTGELFF.

This clone was detected only once. J is TRBJ2-5 and V is TRBV5-6; 9 bases map to TRBD1. The germline V gene encodes CDR1 SGHDT and CDR2 YYEEEE. The CDR3 totals 16 residues. V was clipped by 0 bases and J by 2 bases; unmatched bases: 5. The CDR3: CASSLGYRGLQETQYF. The DNA for the CDR3 is TGTGCCAGCAGCTTGGGCTACAGGGGGCTTCAAGAGACCCAGTACTTC.

V and J are TRBV5-4 and TRBJ1-2, with 10 bases fitting TRBD1. From germline, CDR1 is SGHNT and CDR2 YYREEE (reference sequence). V was pared by 2 bases and J by 8 bases, with 6 bases of the junction left unmatched. The CDR3 is made up of 14 amino acids. The CDR3 protein is CASSLETGGRGYTF. CDR3 bases: TGTGCCAGCAGCTTAGAGACAGGGGGCAGGGGCTACACCTTC.

This chain connects TRBV5-6 to TRBJ2-2; weak D call: TRBD2 (5 bases). Trimming shortened V by 4 bases and J by 3 bases, and 10 bases separated the two germline ends. CDR3 length: 14 amino acids. CDR1 SGHDT and CDR2 YYEEEE come from the germline V gene. This CDR3 reads CASSIHGDTGELFF. The DNA for the CDR3 is TGTGCCAGCAGCATACACGGGGACACCGGGGAGCTGTTTTTT.

The J gene is TRBJ1-2, the V gene TRBV7-2; a weak D match, TRBD1 (6 bases). CDR1 and CDR2 from the germline V gene are SGHTA and FQGNSA. The V end lost 2 bases, the J end lost 7 bases, and 17 bases lay between the germline ends. CDR3 size: 15 residues. CDR3 sequence reads: CASSLQLLRGSGYTF. In DNA, the CDR3 is TGTGCCAGCAGCTTACAACTCTTGAGGGGGTCTGGCTACACCTTC.

V is TRBV20-1 and J is TRBJ2-7; D might be TRBD2 (5 bases). The V end lost 4 bases, the J end lost 4 bases, and 8 bases lay between the germline ends. Germline lookup yields CDR1 DFQATT and CDR2 SNEGSKA (reference sequence). The CDR3 consists of 11 residues. The CDR3, as DNA: TGCAGTGCTATCCGACTATACGAGCAGTACTTC. Protein sequence: CSAIRLYEQYF.

This clone was seen only a few times. The chain uses TRBV7-6 and TRBJ1-1; D gene ambiguous. V was shortened by 6 bases and J by 1 base, with 9 bases between the two germline ends. Germline assignment: CDR1 SGHVS and CDR2 FNYEAQ. The CDR3 consists of 13 residues. Written as DNA, the CDR3 is TGTGCCAGCAGAGAACAGCAGAACACTGAAGCTTTCTTT. Translating gives CASREQQNTEAFF.

The J gene is TRBJ2-2, the V gene TRBV5-1; TRBD2 matches at 7 bases. The CDR3 extends over 18 amino acids. Trimming at V came to 0 bases and at J to 0 bases, leaving 8 bases not matched to a gene. CDR1 SGHRS and CDR2 YFSETQ come from the germline V gene. The CDR3 sequence is CASSLDSGALANTGELFF. The CDR3 coding sequence is TGCGCCAGCAGCTTGGACAGCGGGGCCCTTGCGAACACCGGGGAGCTGTTTTTT.

The chain employs TRBV19 and TRBJ1-1; unclear D gene. With 0 bases removed from V and 3 bases from J, the gap between germline ends came to 5 bases. The CDR3 runs 13 residues. Germline V CDR1 and CDR2: LNHDA, SQIVND (reference sequence). CDR3 nucleotide sequence: TGTGCCAGTAGTATAGATCGGGACACTGAAGCTTTCTTT. Translation: CASSIDRDTEAFF.

V gene TRBV30 combines with J gene TRBJ2-2, with 9 positions matching TRBD2. With 4 bases clipped from V and 6 bases from J, the junction kept 6 bases outside the gene matches. The CDR3 extends over 14 amino acids. Germline V lookup: CDR1 GTSNPN, CDR2 SVGIG (reference sequence). CDR3 in DNA: TGTGCCTGGATTAGCGGGAGATGGGCCGGGGAGCTGTTTTTT. The encoded protein is CAWISGRWAGELFF.

The chain combines TRBV7-9 with TRBJ2-5; TRBD2 aligns across 10 bases. With 3 bases clipped from V and 2 bases from J, the junction kept 15 bases outside the gene matches. The CDR3 is made up of 19 amino acids. Germline CDR1 reads SEHNR; CDR2 reads FQNEAQ (reference sequence). The CDR3 coding sequence is TGTGCCAGCAGCTTGGCCCCGCCCTTGACTAGCGGGTTACAAGAGACCCAGTACTTC. Its protein product is CASSLAPPLTSGLQETQYF. The full variable domain, in which reference TRBV7-9 and TRBJ2-5 provide the parts outside the CDR3, is DTGVSQNPRHKITKRGQNVTFRCDPISEHNRLYWYRQTLGQGPEFLTYFQNEAQLEKSRLLSDRFSAERPKGSFSTLEIQRTEQGDSAMYLCASSLAPPLTSGLQETQYFGPGTRLLVL.

By its share, this clone is medium-sized. The rearrangement joins TRBV5-6 to TRBJ1-1; 8 bases are shared with TRBD1. The CDR3 runs to 15 residues. V lost 4 bases to trimming and J lost 0 bases; unmatched junction nucleotides: 5. Germline CDR1 and CDR2: SGHDT and YYEEEE. The CDR3 spells CASSLGTGLNTEAFF. The CDR3 DNA sequence: TGTGCCAGCAGCCTCGGGACAGGATTGAACACTGAAGCTTTCTTT. Using reference TRBV5-6 and TRBJ1-1 for the parts outside the CDR3, the full variable domain is DAGVTQSPTHLIKTRGQQVTLRCSPKSGHDTVSWYQQALGQGPQFIFQYYEEEERQRGNFPDRFSGHQFPNYSSELNVNALLLGDSALYLCASSLGTGLNTEAFFGQGTRLTVV.

This CDR3 is CAISDQNSGANVLTF. CDR3 sequence (DNA): TGTGCCATCAGTGATCAGAACTCTGGGGCCAACGTCCTGACTTTC. The V call is TRBV10-3, the J call TRBJ2-6; D call uncertain. Germline V gives CDR1 ENHRY, CDR2 SYGVKD. Trimming cost V 3 bases and J 0 bases, with 6 bases left between them. The CDR3 covers 15 residues.

The chain links TRBV10-3 to TRBJ2-3; 9 bases fit TRBD1. V lost 4 bases, J lost 5 bases, and 10 bases stayed unmatched. Germline values: CDR1 ENHRY, CDR2 SYGVKD. The CDR3 contains 16 residues. Here the CDR3 reads CAISAARDRVGDTQYF. CDR3 bases: TGTGCCATCAGTGCCGCCCGGGACAGGGTGGGAGATACGCAGTATTTT.

The chain joins TRBV27 to TRBJ1-2, with TRBD1 matching 9 bases. Germline trimming cut 5 bases from V and 4 bases from J; bases unmatched to any gene: 5. CDR1 MNHEY and CDR2 SMNVEV come from the germline V gene (reference sequence). The CDR3 is 14 amino acids. This CDR3 is CASSNLQGAYGYTF. For the CDR3, the DNA is TGTGCCAGCAGTAACTTACAGGGGGCCTATGGCTACACCTTC.